This T cell receptor beta chain was sequenced in a study of healthy donors' naive CD4 and CD8 T cells. Study-wide points: Positive CDR3 charge linked to CD4+ cells, negative to CD8+ cells. Most V and J genes were reportedly biased between naive CD4+ and CD8+ cells.

A linear amplification protocol produced the TCR libraries from 450 to 500 ng of total RNA. TCRdb fed the reads into MiXCR, producing one record per CDR3 protein. The table has around 200,000 distinct CDR3 sequences, 65% to 80% seen once; the top ten hold approximately 2.5%. With 3 bases removed from V and 8 bases from J, the gap between germline ends came to 16 bases. The CDR3 is made up of 14 amino acids. Per the germline V gene, CDR1 is KGHSH and CDR2 is LQKENI. Notes on this clonotype: Antigen specificity is unknown.

Naive T cells were sorted: CD4+CD8-CD45RO-CD45RA+ for CD4+, CD8+CD4-CD45RA+CD27bright for CD8+. Input material: naive CD4+ and CD8+ T cells sorted from blood, pooled from several donors. V gene TRBV18 combines with J gene TRBJ1-2; the D is unclear. This clonotype was obtained from a pool of human donors in good health; the sample pools cells from several healthy donors. CDR3 in DNA: TGTGCCAGCTCACCCTTAGAGGGAATGAGGGGCTACACCTTC. Translating gives CASSPLEGMRGYTF.